The 25 T cell receptor delta chains below were found in one sample sequenced in a study of human gamma delta and Vdelta1 T cells. TCRdb made new clone calls on the PCR reads using CATT. The sample yields 650 to 1,000 delta-chain clones, 17% seen once. Sequencing was carried out using Vdelta1 gamma-delta T cells from blood. These receptors were taken from a human donor in good health.

In the case of this clone: A far larger clone differs by one base, so this is likely a read error. The rearrangement joins TRDV1 to TRDJ1; 11 bases match TRDD3. In germline, CDR1 is TSWWSYY, CDR2 QGS. Germline trimming cut 4 bases from V and 4 bases from J; bases unmatched to any gene: 26. The CDR3 extends over 22 amino acids. The CDR3 DNA reads TGTGCTCTTGGGGCACCCTACCTTCCTTGGGTGGGGGATACGCGGGTGGGCGATAAACTCATCTTT. Translation: CALGAPYLPWVGDTRVGDKLIF.

The gene calls are TRDV1 and TRDJ2; D might be TRDD3 (6 bases). The CDR3 has 21 residues. Germline V lookup: CDR1 TSWWSYY, CDR2 QGS. V shed 0 bases and J shed 1 base, with 24 bases lying between them. This chain's CDR3 is CALGELPLPSWVGVLTAQLFF. The CDR3 DNA sequence: TGTGCTCTTGGGGAACTACCCCTACCAAGTTGGGTGGGGGTTTTGACAGCACAACTCTTCTTT.

As to this clone: Given a much more abundant clone one base away, this may be a read error. The rearrangement joins TRDV1 to TRDJ1; 11 bases line up with TRDD3. The CDR3 sequence is 24 residues long. The germline CDR1 and CDR2 sequences are TSWWSYY and QGS. CDR3 in amino acids: CALGVLRRLRSYWGISGYTNKLIF. CDR3 DNA: TGTGCTCTTGGGGTACTCCGTCGCCTTCGATCGTACTGGGGGATATCGGGGTACACCAATAAACTCATCTTT.

By share, this clone counts as medium-sized. The chain carries TRDV3 and TRDJ1; D is unclear. The CDR3 is 19 amino acids. Looked up from germline, CDR1 is TVYSNPD and CDR2 is GDNSRS (reference sequence). Here the CDR3 reads CASRPPDTNLAVYTDKLIF. CDR3 bases: TGTGCTAGTCGGCCTCCCGACACTAACTTGGCCGTTTACACCGATAAACTCATCTTT. The whole variable domain, filled in from reference TRDV3 and TRDJ1, reads CDKVTQSSPDQTVASGSEVVLLCTYDTVYSNPDLFWYRIRPDYSFQFVFYGDNSRSEGADFTQGRFSVKHILTQKAFHLVISPVRTEDSATYYCASRPPDTNLAVYTDKLIFGKGTRVTVEP.

This clone qualifies as large. The chain links TRDV1 to TRDJ1; 10 bases fit TRDD3. Trimming removed 1 base from V and 5 bases from J; junction bases left unmatched: 22. The CDR3 extends over 21 amino acids. CDR1 is TSWWSYY and CDR2 is QGS in the germline V gene. CDR3 protein: CALGEPWLLGDFAYGRDKLIF. CDR3 in DNA: TGTGCTCTTGGGGAACCCTGGTTACTGGGGGATTTTGCCTACGGGAGGGATAAACTCATCTTT.

This clone turned up a few times. The J gene is TRDJ1, the V gene TRDV1, with D perhaps matching TRDD3 (6 bases). The CDR3 has 18 residues. Germline V CDR1 and CDR2: TSWWSYY, QGS. Trimming stripped 5 bases from V and 0 bases from J, with 22 bases between. For the CDR3, the DNA is TGTGCTCTTGGGCCTCCAGGGGGGAGTGGGAAGTACACCGATAAACTCATCTTT. Translating gives CALGPPGGSGKYTDKLIF.

This clone is labeled large (0.1 to 1%). The rearrangement joins TRDV1 to TRDJ1; 12 bases agree with TRDD3. The CDR3 loop spans 24 amino acids. Trimming removed 5 bases from V and 0 bases from J; junction bases left unmatched: 28. Germline values: CDR1 TSWWSYY, CDR2 QGS. The CDR3 sequence is CALGSPFLRLLDWGIHSYTDKLIF. Here the CDR3 DNA reads TGTGCTCTTGGGTCACCCTTCCTACGTTTATTGGACTGGGGGATACATAGTTACACCGATAAACTCATCTTT.

The chain uses TRDV1 and TRDJ1; 7 nucleotides agree with TRDD2. CDR1 is TSWWSYY and CDR2 is QGS in the germline V gene. CDR3 length equals 22 residues. J lost 0 bases, V lost 4 bases, and 26 bases had no gene match. The CDR3, as DNA: TGTGCTCTTGGGGCCAATTTTCCTACGGAGGGAACACTCCGACGGTACACCGATAAACTCATCTTT. Amino acids: CALGANFPTEGTLRRYTDKLIF.

There are a few counts of this clone. The mismatch at residue 8 between this DNA's translation and the TCRdb protein of a much larger clone likely reflects a read error; the protein shown is translated from the DNA. The V gene is TRDV1, the J gene TRDJ1, with 8 nucleotides matching TRDD3. Germline V gene sequence: CDR1 TSWWSYY, CDR2 QGS. The CDR3 runs 19 residues. Losses at the gene ends were 7 bases for V and 1 base for J; bases not matched to a gene: 20. CDR3 in amino acids: CALDQGSWGYLKSTDKLIF. CDR3 coding DNA: TGTGCTCTTGACCAAGGGTCCTGGGGATACCTAAAGAGCACCGATAAACTCATCTTT.

V is TRDV1 and J is TRDJ1; 13 nucleotides align to TRDD3. Looked up from germline, CDR1 is TSWWSYY and CDR2 is QGS. V lost 5 bases to trimming and J lost 2 bases; unmatched junction nucleotides: 29. This CDR3 has 24 residues. DNA of the CDR3: TGTGCTCTTGGGAGCGTCCCGTCCCTTTTGTACTGGGGGATACGCCCCATGGGGACCGATAAACTCATCTTT. Its protein is CALGSVPSLLYWGIRPMGTDKLIF.

Within the sample, this clone is medium-sized (0.01 to 0.1%). The gene calls are TRDV1 and TRDJ1, with 12 bases matching TRDD3. V lost 6 bases and J lost 1; bases outside the gene matches: 21. The germline CDR1 and CDR2 sequences are TSWWSYY and QGS. The CDR3 runs 21 residues. The CDR3 coding sequence is TGTGCTCTTGGTCCTCTTAGGGCCCGCTTACTGGGGGATACCCGCACCGATAAACTCATCTTT. It is translated as CALGPLRARLLGDTRTDKLIF.

This clone showed up just a few times. J is TRDJ1 and V is TRDV1; 13 bases align to TRDD3. Germline V gene sequence: CDR1 TSWWSYY, CDR2 QGS. V lost 2 bases, J lost 1 base, and 22 bases stayed unmatched. The CDR3 length is 23 residues. This CDR3 reads CALGERTVPYNWGIRGGTDKLIF. The CDR3 DNA reads as TGTGCTCTTGGGGAAAGGACCGTCCCCTATAACTGGGGGATACGGGGCGGCACCGATAAACTCATCTTT.

This clone is classed as medium-sized. The chain carries TRDV1 and TRDJ1; tentative D call: TRDD3 (6 bases). Trimming pared 2 bases from V and 0 bases from J, leaving 16 bases between. Germline assignment: CDR1 TSWWSYY and CDR2 QGS. There are 17 residues in the CDR3. The CDR3 DNA reads TGTGCTCTTGGGGAATTGGGCGGGGGACTGTACACCGATAAACTCATCTTT. Encoded protein: CALGELGGGLYTDKLIF.

A few counts support this clone. The protein in TCRdb stems from a much larger clone and differs at residue 5 from this DNA's translation, likely a read error; here the protein is translated from the DNA. The chain uses TRDV1 and TRDJ1; the match to TRDD3 covers 9 bases. Germline values: CDR1 TSWWSYY, CDR2 QGS. This CDR3 has 19 amino acids. V was clipped by 7 bases and J by 1 base; unmatched bases: 19. The CDR3 DNA sequence: TGTGCTCTTGACCTAGGGTCCGGGGGATACCTAAAGAGCACCGATAAACTCATCTTT. Its translation is CALDLGSGGYLKSTDKLIF.

A few counts support this clone. The mismatch at residue 10 between this DNA's translation and the TCRdb protein of a much larger clone likely reflects a read error; the protein shown is translated from the DNA. The chain links TRDV1 to TRDJ1, with D possibly matching TRDD3 (6 bases). The CDR3 runs to 19 residues. Germline CDR1 and CDR2: TSWWSYY and QGS. The germline V and J ends were trimmed by 7 bases and 1 base, with 28 bases remaining between them. The CDR3, as DNA: TGTGCTCTTGACCAAGGGTCCGGGGGACACCTAAAGAGCACCGATAAACTCATCTTT. Encoded protein: CALDQGSGGHLKSTDKLIF.

The V gene went uncalled, while the J gene is TRDJ1; TRDD3, as called in the table, went unchecked against the DNA. The CDR3 is 18 residues long. DNA of the CDR3: TGTGCTTCATTGTGCCTTCCTGGTACCGGACCCGTCACCGATAAACTCATCTTT. Translating gives CASLCLPGTGPVTDKLIF.

By sample fraction, this clone is medium-sized. Because the CDR3's place on the DNA is in doubt, the DNA is left out and the CDR3 is given as listed by TCRdb. This sequence joins TRDV1 and TRDJ2; TRDD3, as called in the table, went unchecked against the DNA. The CDR3 region is 22 residues in length, termini included. Germline-derived CDR1 and CDR2 are TSWWSYY and QGS. The CDR3 is CALGELKALPLLLGGLTAQLFF.

Judged by abundance, this clone is medium-sized (0.01 to 0.1%). The rearrangement uses TRDV1 and TRDJ1; 10 bases match TRDD3. This CDR3 has 22 residues. Germline V gene lookup returns CDR1 TSWWSYY and CDR2 QGS. V shed 1 base, J shed 0 bases, and the junction held 20 bases outside the gene matches. CDR3 residues: CALGEQPPWRAYTGGYTDKLIF. Here the CDR3 DNA reads TGTGCTCTTGGGGAACAACCCCCCTGGAGGGCCTATACTGGGGGATACACCGATAAACTCATCTTT.

This clone qualifies as medium-sized. The rearrangement joins TRDV1 to TRDJ1; 7 bases are shared with TRDD3. Germline V gene data show CDR1 as TSWWSYY and CDR2 as QGS. The V gene end was trimmed by 5 bases and the J gene end by 3 bases; junction bases not matched to a gene: 15. The CDR3 covers 17 residues. The CDR3 DNA follows: TGTGCTCTTGGGTCCCCCTTAGGGTACTGGGGATCCGATAAACTCATCTTT. This encodes CALGSPLGYWGSDKLIF.

A word on this clone: Possible read error: a much larger clone is one base away. Other DNA sequences from this sample encode an identical CDR3 as well. This rearrangement joins TRDV1 to TRDJ1, with 8 bases identical to TRDD3. This CDR3 comprises 29 residues. Germline CDR1 and CDR2: TSWWSYY and QGS. V was pared by 2 bases and J by 0 bases, with 44 bases of the junction left unmatched. The CDR3 protein is CALGERYPTTGDNRLWLMVPSPYTDKLIF. The CDR3 DNA follows: TGTGCTCTTGGGGAAAGATATCCTACTACGGGGGATAACCGATTATGGCTGATGGTCCCCTCCCCATACACCGATAAACTCATCTTT.

By share, this clone counts as medium-sized. The chain couples TRDV1 to TRDJ1; TRDD3 aligns across 10 bases. The CDR3 contains 17 residues. CDR1 and CDR2 from the germline V gene are TSWWSYY and QGS. The V segment lost 3 bases and the J segment 7 bases; nucleotides outside the gene matches: 14. The CDR3 reads CALGDIRKRLGDLKLIF. CDR3 nucleotides: TGTGCTCTTGGGGACATACGTAAGAGACTGGGGGATCTTAAACTCATCTTT.

V gene TRDV1 combines with J gene TRDJ1; 7 nucleotides agree with TRDD3. V shed 3 bases and J 2 bases; nucleotides not matched to a gene: 27. Germline CDR1 and CDR2: TSWWSYY and QGS. The CDR3 has 22 residues. Here the CDR3 reads CALGDPQRVGGGPNPFTDKLIF. In DNA form, the CDR3 reads TGTGCTCTTGGGGACCCTCAAAGGGTAGGTGGGGGACCTAACCCCTTTACCGATAAACTCATCTTT.

This clone was seen only a few times. TCRdb pairs this DNA with a much larger clone's protein that differs at residue 11, likely a read error; the protein shown was translated from the DNA. The gene calls are TRDV1 and TRDJ1; 9 bases are a match to TRDD3. Unmatched junction bases numbered 19, after V lost 7 bases and J lost 1 base. Germline V lookup: CDR1 TSWWSYY, CDR2 QGS. CDR3 length: 19 residues. The CDR3 is CALDQGSGGYIKSTDKLIF. In nucleotides, the CDR3 is TGTGCTCTTGACCAAGGGTCCGGGGGATACATAAAGAGCACCGATAAACTCATCTTT.

V and J are TRDV1 and TRDJ1, with 8 bases identical to TRDD3. With V trimmed by 1 base and J by 0 bases, 22 bases remained unmatched. Germline CDR1 is TSWWSYY and CDR2 is QGS. The CDR3 covers 22 residues. The DNA of the CDR3 is TGTGCTCTTGGGGAACGCGCAACTACGCCCGGGGGCTGGGGGAGCCACACCGATAAACTCATCTTT. Protein sequence: CALGERATTPGGWGSHTDKLIF.

A remark on this clone: This likely stems from a read error, as it lies one base from a far larger clone. J is TRDJ1 and V is TRDV1; TRDD3 aligns across 11 bases. The V gene's germline CDR1 is TSWWSYY and CDR2 QGS. The CDR3 contains 22 residues. The CDR3 loop is CAFGAPYLPLVGDTRVGDKLIF. The CDR3 region has the DNA TGTGCTTTTGGGGCACCCTACCTTCCTTTGGTGGGGGATACGCGGGTGGGCGATAAACTCATCTTT.